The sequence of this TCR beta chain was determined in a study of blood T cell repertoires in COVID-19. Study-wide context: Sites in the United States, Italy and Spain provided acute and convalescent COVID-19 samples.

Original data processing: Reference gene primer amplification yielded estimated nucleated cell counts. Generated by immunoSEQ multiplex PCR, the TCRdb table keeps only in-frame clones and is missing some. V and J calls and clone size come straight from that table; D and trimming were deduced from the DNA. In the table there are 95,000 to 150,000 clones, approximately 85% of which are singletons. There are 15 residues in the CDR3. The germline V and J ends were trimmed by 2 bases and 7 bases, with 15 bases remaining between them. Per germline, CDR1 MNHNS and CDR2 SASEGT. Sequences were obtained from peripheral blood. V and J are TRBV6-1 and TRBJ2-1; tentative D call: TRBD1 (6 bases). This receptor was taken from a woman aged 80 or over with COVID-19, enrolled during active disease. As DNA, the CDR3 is TGTGCCAGCAGTGAATATACCGGGACAACAAATGAGCAGTTCTTC. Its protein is CASSEYTGTTNEQFF.